This TCR beta chain was found in a study of blood T cell repertoires in COVID-19. This clone was detected only a few times. Some clones are missing from TCRdb's copy, which holds only in-frame ones; the method was immunoSEQ multiplex PCR. The table records a few hundred thousand clones, approximately 84% of them present only once. V lost 6 bases to trimming and J lost 6 bases; unmatched junction nucleotides: 5. The CDR3 has 13 residues. Germline loops: CDR1 LNHDA, CDR2 SQIVND (reference sequence). Input material: peripheral blood. The receptor was isolated from a woman aged 25 to 39 who had recovered from COVID-19. V gene TRBV19 combines with J gene TRBJ2-7, with 10 bases fitting TRBD1. The CDR3 sequence is CASSRDRGSEQYF. CDR3 sequence (DNA): TGTGCCAGTAGCCGGGACAGGGGTTCCGAGCAGTACTTC.